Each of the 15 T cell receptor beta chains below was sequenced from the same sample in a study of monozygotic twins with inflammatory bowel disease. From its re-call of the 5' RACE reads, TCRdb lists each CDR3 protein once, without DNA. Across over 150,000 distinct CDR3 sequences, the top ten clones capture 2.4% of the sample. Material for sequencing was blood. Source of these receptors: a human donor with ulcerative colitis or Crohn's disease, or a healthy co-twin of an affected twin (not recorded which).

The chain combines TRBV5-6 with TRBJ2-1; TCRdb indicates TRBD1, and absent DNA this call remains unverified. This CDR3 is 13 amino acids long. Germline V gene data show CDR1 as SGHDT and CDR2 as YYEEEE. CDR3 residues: CASSLASGAEQFF.

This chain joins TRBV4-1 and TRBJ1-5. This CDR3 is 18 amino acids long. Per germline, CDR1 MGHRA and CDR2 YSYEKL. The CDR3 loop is CASSQSLPGLYSNQPQHF.

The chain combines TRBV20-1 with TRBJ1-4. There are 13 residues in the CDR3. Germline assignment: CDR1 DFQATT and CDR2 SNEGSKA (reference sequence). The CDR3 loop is CSARSQLDGKLFF.

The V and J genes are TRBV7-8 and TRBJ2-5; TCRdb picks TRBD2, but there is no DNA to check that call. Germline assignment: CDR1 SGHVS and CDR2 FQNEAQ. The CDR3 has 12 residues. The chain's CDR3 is CASSWGEGTQYF.

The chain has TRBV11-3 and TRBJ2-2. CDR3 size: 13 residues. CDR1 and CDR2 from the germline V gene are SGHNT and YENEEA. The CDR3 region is CASSSYHTGELFF.

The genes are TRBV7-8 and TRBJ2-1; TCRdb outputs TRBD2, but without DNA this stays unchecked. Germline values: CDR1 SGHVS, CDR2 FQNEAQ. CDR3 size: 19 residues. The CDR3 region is CASSYFRGTAGGSYNEQFF.

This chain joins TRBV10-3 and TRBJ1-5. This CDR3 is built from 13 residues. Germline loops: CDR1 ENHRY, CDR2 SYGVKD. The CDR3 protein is CAISEDGSQPQHF.

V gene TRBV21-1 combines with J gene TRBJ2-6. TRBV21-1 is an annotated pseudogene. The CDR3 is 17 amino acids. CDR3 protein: CASSKPWQGSGANVLTF.

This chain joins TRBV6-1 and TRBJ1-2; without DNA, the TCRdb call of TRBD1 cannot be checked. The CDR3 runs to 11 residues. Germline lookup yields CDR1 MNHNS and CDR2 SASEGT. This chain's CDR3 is CASEHRDGYTF.

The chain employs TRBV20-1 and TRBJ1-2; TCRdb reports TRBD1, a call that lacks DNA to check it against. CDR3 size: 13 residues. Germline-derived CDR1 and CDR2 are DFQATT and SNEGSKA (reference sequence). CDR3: CSARRDINYGYTF.

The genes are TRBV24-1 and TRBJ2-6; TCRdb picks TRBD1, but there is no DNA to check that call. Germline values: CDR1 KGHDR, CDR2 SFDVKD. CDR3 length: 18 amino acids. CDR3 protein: CATSDDRGPLSGANVLTF.

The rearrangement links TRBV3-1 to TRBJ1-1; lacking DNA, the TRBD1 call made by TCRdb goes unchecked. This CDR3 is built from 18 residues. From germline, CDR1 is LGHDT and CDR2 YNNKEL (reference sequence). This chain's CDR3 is CASSQLRTGLTLNTEAFF. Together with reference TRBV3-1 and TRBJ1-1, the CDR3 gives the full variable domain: DTAVSQTPKYLVTQMGNDKSIKCEQNLGHDTMYWYKQDSKKFLKIMFSYNNKELIINETVPNRFSPKSPDKAHLNLHINSLELGDSAVYFCASSQLRTGLTLNTEAFFGQGTRLTVV.

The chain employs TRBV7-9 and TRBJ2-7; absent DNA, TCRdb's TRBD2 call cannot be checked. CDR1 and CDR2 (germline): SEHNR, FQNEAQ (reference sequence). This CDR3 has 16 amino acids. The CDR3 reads CARRLAGPPHSYEQYF.

The CDR3 is CASSFSLGPGEQYF. V usage is TRBV12-3 or TRBV12-4 and J usage is TRBJ2-7; TCRdb indicates TRBD2, and absent DNA this call remains unverified. The CDR3 length is 14 residues.

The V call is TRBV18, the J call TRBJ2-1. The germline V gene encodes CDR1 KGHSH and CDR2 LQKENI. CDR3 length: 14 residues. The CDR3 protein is CASSPLTTGNEQFF.